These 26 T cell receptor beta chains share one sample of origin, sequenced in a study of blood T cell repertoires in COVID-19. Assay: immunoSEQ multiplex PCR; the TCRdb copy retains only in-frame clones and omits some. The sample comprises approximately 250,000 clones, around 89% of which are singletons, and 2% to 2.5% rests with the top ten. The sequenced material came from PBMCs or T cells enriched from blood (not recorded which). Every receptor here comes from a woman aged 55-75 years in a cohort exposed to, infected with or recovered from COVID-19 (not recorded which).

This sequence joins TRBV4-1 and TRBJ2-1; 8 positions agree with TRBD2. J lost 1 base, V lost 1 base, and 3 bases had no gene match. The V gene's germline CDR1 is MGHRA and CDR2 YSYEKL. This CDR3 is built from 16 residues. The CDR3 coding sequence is TGCGCCAGCAGCCAAGGCGGCGGGGGGTCCTACAATGAGCAGTTCTTC. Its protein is CASSQGGGGSYNEQFF.

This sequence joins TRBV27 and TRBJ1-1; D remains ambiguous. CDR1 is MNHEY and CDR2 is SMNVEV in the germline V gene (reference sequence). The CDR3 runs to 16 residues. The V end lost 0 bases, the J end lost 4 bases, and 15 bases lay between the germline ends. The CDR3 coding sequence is TGTGCCAGCAGTTTATCCCGGCAGGCTCGGGGCACTGAAGCTTTCTTT. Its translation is CASSLSRQARGTEAFF.

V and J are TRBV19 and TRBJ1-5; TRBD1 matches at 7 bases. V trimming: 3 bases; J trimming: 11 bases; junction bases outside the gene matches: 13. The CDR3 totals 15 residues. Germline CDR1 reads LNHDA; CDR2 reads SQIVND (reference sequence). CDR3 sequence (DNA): TGTGCCAGTAGTATCTCAGGGGGGACACGATTAGCCCAGCATTTT. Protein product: CASSISGGTRLAQHF.

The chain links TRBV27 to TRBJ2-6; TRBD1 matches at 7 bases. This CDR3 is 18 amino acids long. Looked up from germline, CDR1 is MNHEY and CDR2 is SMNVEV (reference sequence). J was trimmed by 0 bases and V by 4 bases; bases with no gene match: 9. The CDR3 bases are TGTGCCAGCAGTTCCTCGGACAGGTTCCGCTCTGGGGCCAACGTCCTGACTTTC. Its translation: CASSSSDRFRSGANVLTF.

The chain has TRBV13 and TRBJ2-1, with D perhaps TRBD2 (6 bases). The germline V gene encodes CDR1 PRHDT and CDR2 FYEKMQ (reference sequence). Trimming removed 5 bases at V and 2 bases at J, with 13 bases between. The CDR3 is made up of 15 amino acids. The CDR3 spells CASSLRGNPYNEQFF. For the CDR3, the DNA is TGTGCCAGCAGCCTCCGCGGGAACCCCTACAATGAGCAGTTCTTC. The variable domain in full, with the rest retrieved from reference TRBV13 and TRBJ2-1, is AAGVIQSPRHLIKEKRETATLKCYPIPRHDTVYWYQQGPGQDPQFLISFYEKMQSDKGSIPDRFSAQQFSDYHSELNMSSLELGDSALYFCASSLRGNPYNEQFFGPGTRLTVL.

The CDR3 spells CASSPSPQGTYGYTF. CDR3 sequence (DNA): TGTGCCAGCAGCCCTTCCCCACAGGGAACATATGGCTACACCTTC. The V call is TRBV27, the J call TRBJ1-2; tentatively, D is TRBD1 (6 bases). Germline V CDR1 and CDR2: MNHEY, SMNVEV (reference sequence). V was cut by 6 bases and J by 5 bases, with 19 bases left in between. This CDR3 contains 15 residues.

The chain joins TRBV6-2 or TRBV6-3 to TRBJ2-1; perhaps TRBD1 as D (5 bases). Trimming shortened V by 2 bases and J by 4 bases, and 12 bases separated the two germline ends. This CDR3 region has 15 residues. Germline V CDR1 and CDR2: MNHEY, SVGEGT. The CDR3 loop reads CASSYRGAVYNEQFF. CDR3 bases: TGTGCCAGCAGTTACAGGGGCGCAGTATACAATGAGCAGTTCTTC.

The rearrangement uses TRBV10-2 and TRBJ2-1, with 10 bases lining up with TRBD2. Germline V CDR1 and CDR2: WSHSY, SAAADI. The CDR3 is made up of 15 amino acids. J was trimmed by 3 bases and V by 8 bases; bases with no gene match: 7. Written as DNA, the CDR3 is TGCGCCAGCCGACCGGGACTAGCGTACTACAATGAGCAGTTCTTC. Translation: CASRPGLAYYNEQFF.

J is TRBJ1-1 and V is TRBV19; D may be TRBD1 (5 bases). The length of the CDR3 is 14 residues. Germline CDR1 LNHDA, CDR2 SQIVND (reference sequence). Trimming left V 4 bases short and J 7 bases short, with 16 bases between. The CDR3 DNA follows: TGTGCCAGTAGTACGATGTTAGACAGCCGTGAAGCTTTCTTT. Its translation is CASSTMLDSREAFF.

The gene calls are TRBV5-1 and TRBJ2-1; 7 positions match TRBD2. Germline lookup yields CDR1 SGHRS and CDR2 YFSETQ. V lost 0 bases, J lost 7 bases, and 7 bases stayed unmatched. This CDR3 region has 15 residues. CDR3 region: CASSLVPSGTNEQFF. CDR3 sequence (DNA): TGCGCCAGCAGCTTGGTCCCCAGCGGGACTAATGAGCAGTTCTTC. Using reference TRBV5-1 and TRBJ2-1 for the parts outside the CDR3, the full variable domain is KAGVTQTPRYLIKTRGQQVTLSCSPISGHRSVSWYQQTPGQGLQFLFEYFSETQRNKGNFPGRFSGRQFSNSRSEMNVSTLELGDSALYLCASSLVPSGTNEQFFGPGTRLTVL.

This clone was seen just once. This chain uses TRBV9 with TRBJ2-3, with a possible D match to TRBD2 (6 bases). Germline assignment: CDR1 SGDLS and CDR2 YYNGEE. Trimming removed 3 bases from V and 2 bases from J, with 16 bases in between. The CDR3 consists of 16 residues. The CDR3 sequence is CASSAPVGGTTDTQYF. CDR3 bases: TGTGCCAGCAGCGCTCCGGTGGGCGGGACCACAGATACGCAGTATTTT.

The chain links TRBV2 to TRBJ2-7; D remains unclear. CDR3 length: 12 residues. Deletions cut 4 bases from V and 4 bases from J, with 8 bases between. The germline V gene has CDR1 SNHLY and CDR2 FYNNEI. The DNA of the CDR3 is TGTGCCAGCAGTGTGGTAGAGTACGAGCAGTACTTC. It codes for CASSVVEYEQYF.

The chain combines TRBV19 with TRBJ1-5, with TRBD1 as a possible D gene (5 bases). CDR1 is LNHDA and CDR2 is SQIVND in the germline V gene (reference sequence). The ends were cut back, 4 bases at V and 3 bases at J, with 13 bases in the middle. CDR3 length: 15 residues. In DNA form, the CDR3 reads TGTGCCAGTAGTAGGCAGGGAGGAGACAATCAGCCCCAGCATTTT. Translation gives CASSRQGGDNQPQHF.

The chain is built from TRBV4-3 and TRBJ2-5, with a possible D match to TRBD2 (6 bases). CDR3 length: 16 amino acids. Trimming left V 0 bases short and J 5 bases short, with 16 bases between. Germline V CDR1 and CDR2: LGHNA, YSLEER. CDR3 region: CASSQDVDGRLETQYF. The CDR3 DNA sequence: TGCGCCAGCAGCCAAGATGTGGACGGGAGACTGGAGACCCAGTACTTC.

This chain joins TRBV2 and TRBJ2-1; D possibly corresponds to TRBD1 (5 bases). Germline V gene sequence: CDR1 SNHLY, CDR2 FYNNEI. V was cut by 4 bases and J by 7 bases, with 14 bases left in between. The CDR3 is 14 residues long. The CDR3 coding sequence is TGTGCCAGCAGTGTAACAGTAAACAGGAATGAGCAGTTCTTC. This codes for CASSVTVNRNEQFF.

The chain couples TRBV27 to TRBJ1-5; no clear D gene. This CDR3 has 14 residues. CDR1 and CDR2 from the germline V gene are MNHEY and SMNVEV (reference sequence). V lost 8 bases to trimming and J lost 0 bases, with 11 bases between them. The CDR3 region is CASAEGYSNQPQHF. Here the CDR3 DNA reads TGTGCCAGCGCGGAGGGATATAGCAATCAGCCCCAGCATTTT.

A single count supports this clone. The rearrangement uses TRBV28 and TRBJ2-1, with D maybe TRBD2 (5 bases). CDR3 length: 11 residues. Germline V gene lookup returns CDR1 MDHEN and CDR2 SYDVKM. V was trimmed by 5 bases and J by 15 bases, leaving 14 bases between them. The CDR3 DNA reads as TGTGCCAGCAGTACGGGATTTGGGCGGTTCTTC. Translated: CASSTGFGRFF.

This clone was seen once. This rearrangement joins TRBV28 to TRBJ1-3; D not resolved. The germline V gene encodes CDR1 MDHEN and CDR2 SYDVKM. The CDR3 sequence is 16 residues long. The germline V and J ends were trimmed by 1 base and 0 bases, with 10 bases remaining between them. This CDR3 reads CASSLLGGVSGNTIYF. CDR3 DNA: TGTGCCAGCAGTTTATTAGGCGGAGTCTCTGGAAACACCATATATTTT.

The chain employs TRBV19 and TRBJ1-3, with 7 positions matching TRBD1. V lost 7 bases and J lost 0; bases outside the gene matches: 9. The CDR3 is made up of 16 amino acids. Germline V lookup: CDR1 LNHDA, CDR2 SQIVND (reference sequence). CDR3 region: CASISRGQSSGNTIYF. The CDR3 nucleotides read TGTGCCAGTATTTCGAGGGGACAGAGCTCTGGAAACACCATATATTTT.

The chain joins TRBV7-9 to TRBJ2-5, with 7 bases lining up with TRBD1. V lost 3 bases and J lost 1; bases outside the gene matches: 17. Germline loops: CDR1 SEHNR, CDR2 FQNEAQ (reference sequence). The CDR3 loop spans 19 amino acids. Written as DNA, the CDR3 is TGTGCCAGCAGCTTTGAAGCCAGGGGGTACGGTAAGCCCCAAGAGACCCAGTACTTC. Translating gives CASSFEARGYGKPQETQYF.

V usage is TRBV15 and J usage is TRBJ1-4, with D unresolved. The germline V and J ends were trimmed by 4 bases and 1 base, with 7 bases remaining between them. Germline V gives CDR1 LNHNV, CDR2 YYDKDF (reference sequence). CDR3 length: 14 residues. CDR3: CATSTPVTNEKLFF. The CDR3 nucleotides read TGTGCCACCAGCACCCCGGTAACTAATGAAAAACTGTTTTTT. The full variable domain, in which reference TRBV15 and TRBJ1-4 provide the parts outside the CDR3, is DAMVIQNPRYQVTQFGKPVTLSCSQTLNHNVMYWYQQKSSQAPKLLFHYYDKDFNNEADTPDNFQSRRPNTSFCFLDIRSPGLGDTAMYLCATSTPVTNEKLFFGSGTQLSVL.

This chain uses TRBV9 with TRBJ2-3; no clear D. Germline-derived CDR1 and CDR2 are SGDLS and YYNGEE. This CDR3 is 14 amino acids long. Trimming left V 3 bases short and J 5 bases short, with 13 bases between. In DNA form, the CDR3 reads TGTGCCAGCAGCGGAGGCCCCTGGGTAGATACGCAGTATTTT. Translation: CASSGGPWVDTQYF.

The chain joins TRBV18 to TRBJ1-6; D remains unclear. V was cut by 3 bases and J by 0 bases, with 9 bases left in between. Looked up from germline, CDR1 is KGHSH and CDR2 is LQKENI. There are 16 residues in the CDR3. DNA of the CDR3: TGTGCCAGCTCACCCCAGGTGAGCTCCTATAATTCACCCCTCCACTTT. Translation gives CASSPQVSSYNSPLHF.

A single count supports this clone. CDR3 loop: CSASGTGVEKLFF. CDR3 nucleotides: TGCAGTGCTAGTGGAACAGGGGTTGAAAAACTGTTTTTT. The chain couples TRBV20-1 to TRBJ1-4; 7 bases fit TRBD1. V shed 3 bases, J shed 7 bases, and the junction held 5 bases outside the gene matches. The germline V gene has CDR1 DFQATT and CDR2 SNEGSKA (reference sequence). CDR3 size: 13 residues.

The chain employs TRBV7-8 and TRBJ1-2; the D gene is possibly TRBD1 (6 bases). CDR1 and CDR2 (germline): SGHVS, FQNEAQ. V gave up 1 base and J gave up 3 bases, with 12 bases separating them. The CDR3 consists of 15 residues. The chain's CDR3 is CASSLVGAGDYGYTF. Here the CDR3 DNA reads TGTGCCAGCAGCTTAGTTGGGGCAGGGGACTATGGCTACACCTTC.

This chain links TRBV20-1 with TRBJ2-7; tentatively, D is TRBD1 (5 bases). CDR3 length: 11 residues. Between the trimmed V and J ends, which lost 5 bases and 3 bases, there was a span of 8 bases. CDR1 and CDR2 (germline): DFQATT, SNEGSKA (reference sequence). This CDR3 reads CSAQQVYEQYF. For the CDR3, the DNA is TGCAGTGCTCAACAGGTCTACGAGCAGTACTTC.